This is a list of T cell receptor beta chains from one sample in a study of somatic mutations in cytotoxic T cells in rheumatoid arthritis. This table comes from immunoSEQ multiplex PCR, and its TCRdb copy is limited to in-frame clones, with some not included. The table shows tens of thousands of clones, with approximately 85% occurring only once. Sequencing was carried out using CD8+ T cells sorted from blood. The source of these receptors is an adult with rheumatoid arthritis. The conserved cysteine and the conserved F or W are not part of the CDR3 here. The D gene is left open where the match is weak.

V gene: TRBV5-4
J gene: TRBJ2-7
D gene: TRBD1
CDR3 protein: ASSLEPGQVSYEQY

V gene: TRBV7-9
J gene: TRBJ2-7
D gene: TRBD1
CDR3 protein: ASSPTGQALGEQY

V gene: TRBV6-4
J gene: TRBJ2-2
D gene: TRBD2
CDR3 protein: ASSRTSGNTGELF

V gene: TRBV5-4
J gene: TRBJ2-2
D gene: NA
CDR3 protein: AGEQGPNTGELF

V gene: TRBV5-1
J gene: TRBJ2-5
D gene: TRBD2
CDR3 protein: ASSRRLAGSETQY

V gene: TRBV5-4
J gene: TRBJ2-7
D gene: NA
CDR3 protein: ASSLGDVLREQY

V gene: TRBV19
J gene: TRBJ2-1
D gene: NA
CDR3 protein: ASMGLMDEQF

V gene: TRBV4-1
J gene: TRBJ2-7
D gene: TRBD2
CDR3 protein: ASSQVRAGGSSYEQY

V gene: TRBV6-5
J gene: TRBJ1-1
D gene: NA
CDR3 protein: ASSTRVNTEAF

V gene: TRBV4-2
J gene: TRBJ2-1
D gene: TRBD2
CDR3 protein: ASSRGLADYNEQF

V gene: TRBV2
J gene: TRBJ2-1
D gene: TRBD2
CDR3 protein: ASRGTSGRALINEQF

V gene: TRBV19
J gene: TRBJ2-7
D gene: NA
CDR3 protein: ASSEGYPFSYEQY

V gene: TRBV2
J gene: TRBJ2-1
D gene: TRBD1
CDR3 protein: ASSGGQGFYNEQF

V gene: TRBV4-3
J gene: TRBJ1-4
D gene: TRBD1
CDR3 protein: ASSQSSGTANEKLF

V gene: TRBV7-7
J gene: TRBJ2-1
D gene: TRBD2
CDR3 protein: ASSPPGTSGRPEQF

V gene: TRBV6-4
J gene: TRBJ1-2
D gene: TRBD1
CDR3 protein: ASSDTGQALYGYT

V gene: TRBV27
J gene: TRBJ1-5
D gene: NA
CDR3 protein: ASSLSLGIQPQH

V gene: TRBV27
J gene: TRBJ1-1
D gene: TRBD1
CDR3 protein: ASSEDRANTEAF

V gene: TRBV7-6
J gene: TRBJ2-1
D gene: TRBD2
CDR3 protein: ASSPGLAVEQF

V gene: TRBV7-9
J gene: TRBJ2-5
D gene: TRBD1
CDR3 protein: ASSLSQGAQETQY

V gene: TRBV28
J gene: TRBJ2-2
D gene: NA
CDR3 protein: ASSESRDAGELF

V gene: TRBV28
J gene: TRBJ2-7
D gene: TRBD2
CDR3 protein: ASSRGGTEIDEQY

V gene: TRBV5-4
J gene: TRBJ2-2
D gene: NA
CDR3 protein: ASYWAGELF

V gene: TRBV27
J gene: TRBJ1-6
D gene: TRBD1
CDR3 protein: ASRPTGMGSPLH

V gene: TRBV4-1
J gene: TRBJ1-5
D gene: NA
CDR3 protein: ASSPIDGRNQPQH

V gene: TRBV19
J gene: TRBJ2-7
D gene: NA
CDR3 protein: ASSIQGHEQY

V gene: TRBV6-5
J gene: TRBJ1-2
D gene: NA
CDR3 protein: ASSYGGESGYT

V gene: TRBV10-2
J gene: TRBJ2-7
D gene: NA
CDR3 protein: ASRGGSRYEQY

V gene: TRBV7-9
J gene: TRBJ2-2
D gene: TRBD2
CDR3 protein: ASSQAGGNGELF

V gene: TRBV5-6
J gene: TRBJ2-5
D gene: NA
CDR3 protein: ASRPSGGVGETQY

V gene: TRBV4-3
J gene: TRBJ1-4
D gene: NA
CDR3 protein: ASSQYLADYEKSRTNEKLF

V gene: TRBV4-2
J gene: TRBJ2-7
D gene: NA
CDR3 protein: ASSQEGDRLYEQY

V gene: TRBV4-1
J gene: TRBJ1-5
D gene: NA
CDR3 protein: ASSPTDDRYQPQH